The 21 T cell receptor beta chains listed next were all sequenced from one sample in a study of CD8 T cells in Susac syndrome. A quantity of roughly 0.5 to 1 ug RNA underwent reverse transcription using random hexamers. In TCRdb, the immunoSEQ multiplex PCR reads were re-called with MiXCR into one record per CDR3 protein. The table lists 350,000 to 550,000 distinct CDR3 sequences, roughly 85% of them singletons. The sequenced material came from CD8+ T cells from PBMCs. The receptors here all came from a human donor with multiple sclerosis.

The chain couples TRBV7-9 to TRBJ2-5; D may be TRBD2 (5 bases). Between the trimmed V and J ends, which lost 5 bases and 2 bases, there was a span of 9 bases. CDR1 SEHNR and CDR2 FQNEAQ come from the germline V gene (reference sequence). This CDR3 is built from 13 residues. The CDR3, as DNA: TGTGCCAGCAGCCGAGCGGTACAAGAGACCCAGTACTTC. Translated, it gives CASSRAVQETQYF.

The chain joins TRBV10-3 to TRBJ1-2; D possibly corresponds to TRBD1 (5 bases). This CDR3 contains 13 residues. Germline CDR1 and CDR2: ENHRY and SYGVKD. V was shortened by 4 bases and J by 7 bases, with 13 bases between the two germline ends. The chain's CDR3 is CAISGGAEPGYTF. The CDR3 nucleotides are TGTGCCATCAGTGGAGGGGCAGAACCTGGCTACACCTTC.

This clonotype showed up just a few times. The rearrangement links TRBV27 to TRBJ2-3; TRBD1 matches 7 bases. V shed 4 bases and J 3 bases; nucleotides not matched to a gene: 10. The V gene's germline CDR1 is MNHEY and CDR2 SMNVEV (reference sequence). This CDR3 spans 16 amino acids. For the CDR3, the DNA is TGTGCCAGCAGTTCCAGGGGGATCCTGTGGACAGATACGCAGTATTTT. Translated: CASSSRGILWTDTQYF.

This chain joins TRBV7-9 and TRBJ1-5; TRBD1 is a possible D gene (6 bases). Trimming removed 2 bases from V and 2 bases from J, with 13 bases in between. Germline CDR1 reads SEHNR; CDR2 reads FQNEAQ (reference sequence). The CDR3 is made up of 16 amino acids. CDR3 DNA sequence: TGTGCCAGCAGCTTAACAGGGCCCTATGGCAATCAGCCCCAGCATTTT. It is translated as CASSLTGPYGNQPQHF.

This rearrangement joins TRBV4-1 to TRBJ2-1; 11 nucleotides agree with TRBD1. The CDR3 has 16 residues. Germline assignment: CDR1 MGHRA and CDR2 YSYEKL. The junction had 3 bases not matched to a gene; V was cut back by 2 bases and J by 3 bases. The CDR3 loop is CASSQFGTGGYNEQFF. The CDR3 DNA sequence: TGCGCCAGCAGCCAATTCGGGACAGGGGGCTACAATGAGCAGTTCTTC.

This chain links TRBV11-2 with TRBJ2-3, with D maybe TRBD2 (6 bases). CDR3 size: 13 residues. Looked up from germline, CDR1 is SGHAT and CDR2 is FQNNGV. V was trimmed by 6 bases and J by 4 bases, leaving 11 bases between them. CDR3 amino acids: CASRGEAPDTQYF. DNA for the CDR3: TGTGCCAGCAGGGGGGAGGCTCCAGATACGCAGTATTTT.

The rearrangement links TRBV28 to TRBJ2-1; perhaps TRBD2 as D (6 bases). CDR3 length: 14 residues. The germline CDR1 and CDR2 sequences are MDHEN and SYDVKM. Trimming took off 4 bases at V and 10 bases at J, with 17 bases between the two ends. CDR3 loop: CASSSGIGGMEQFF. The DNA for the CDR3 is TGTGCCAGCAGTTCCGGAATCGGAGGGATGGAGCAGTTCTTC.

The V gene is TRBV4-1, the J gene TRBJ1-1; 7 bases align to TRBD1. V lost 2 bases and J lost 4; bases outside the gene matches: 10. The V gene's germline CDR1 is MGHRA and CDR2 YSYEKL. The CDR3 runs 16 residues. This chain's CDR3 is CASSQTPVDRVTEAFF. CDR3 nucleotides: TGCGCCAGCAGCCAAACCCCCGTTGACAGGGTCACTGAAGCTTTCTTT.

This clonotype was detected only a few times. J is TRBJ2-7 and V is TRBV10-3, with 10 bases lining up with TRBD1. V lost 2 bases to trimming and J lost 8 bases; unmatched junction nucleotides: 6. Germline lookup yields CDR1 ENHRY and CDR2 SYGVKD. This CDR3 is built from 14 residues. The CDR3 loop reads CAISELGTGDQQYF. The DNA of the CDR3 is TGTGCCATCAGTGAGCTGGGGACAGGGGACCAGCAGTACTTC.

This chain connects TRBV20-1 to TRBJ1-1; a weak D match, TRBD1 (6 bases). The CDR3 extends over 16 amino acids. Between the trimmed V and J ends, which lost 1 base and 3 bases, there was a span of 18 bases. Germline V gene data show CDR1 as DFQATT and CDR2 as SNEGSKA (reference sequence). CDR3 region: CSARVAGELRDTEAFF. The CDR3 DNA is TGCAGTGCTAGAGTGGCAGGGGAGTTGAGAGACACTGAAGCTTTCTTT.

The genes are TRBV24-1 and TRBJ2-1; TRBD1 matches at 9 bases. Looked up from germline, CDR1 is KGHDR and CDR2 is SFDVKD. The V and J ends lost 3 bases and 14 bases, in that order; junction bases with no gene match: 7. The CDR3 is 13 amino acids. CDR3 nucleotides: TGTGCCACCAGTGATGGGGCCGGGACAGGGAAGTTCTTC. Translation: CATSDGAGTGKFF.

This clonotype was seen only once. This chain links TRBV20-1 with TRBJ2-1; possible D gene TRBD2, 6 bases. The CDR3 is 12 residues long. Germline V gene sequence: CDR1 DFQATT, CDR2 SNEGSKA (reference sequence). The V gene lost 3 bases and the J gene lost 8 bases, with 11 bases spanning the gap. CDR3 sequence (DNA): TGCAGTGCTAGGAACCCTAGCGATGAGCAGTTCTTC. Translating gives CSARNPSDEQFF.

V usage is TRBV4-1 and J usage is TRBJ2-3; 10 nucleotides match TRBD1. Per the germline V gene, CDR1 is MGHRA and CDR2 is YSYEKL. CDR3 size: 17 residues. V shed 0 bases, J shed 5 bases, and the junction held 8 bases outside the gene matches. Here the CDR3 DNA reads TGCGCCAGCAGCCAAGAAGATGGGACAGGGGTGTTAGATACGCAGTATTTT. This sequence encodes CASSQEDGTGVLDTQYF.

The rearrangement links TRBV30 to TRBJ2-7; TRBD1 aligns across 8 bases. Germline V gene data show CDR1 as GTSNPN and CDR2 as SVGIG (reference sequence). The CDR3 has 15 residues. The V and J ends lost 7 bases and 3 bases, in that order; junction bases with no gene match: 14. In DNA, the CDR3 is TGTGCCTTAACCCAGGGGACAGGAGATTACTACGAGCAGTACTTC. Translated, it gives CALTQGTGDYYEQYF.

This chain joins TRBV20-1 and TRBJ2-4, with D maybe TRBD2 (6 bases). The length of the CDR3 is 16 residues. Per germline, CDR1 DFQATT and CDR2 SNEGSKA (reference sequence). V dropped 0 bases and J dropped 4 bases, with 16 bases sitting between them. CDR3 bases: TGCAGTGCTAGAGATATCTCTCGGGACTTAAAAAACATTCAGTACTTC. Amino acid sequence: CSARDISRDLKNIQYF.

The CDR3 region is CASSQYAGNTQYF. The CDR3 DNA reads TGTGCCAGCAGCCAATACGCGGGAAATACGCAGTATTTT. The rearrangement uses TRBV14 and TRBJ2-3, with D possibly being TRBD2 (6 bases). In germline, CDR1 is SGHDN, CDR2 FVKESK. The CDR3 is made up of 13 amino acids. The V and J ends lost 2 bases and 7 bases respectively, with 10 bases between them. The whole variable domain, filled in from reference TRBV14 and TRBJ2-3, reads EAGVTQFPSHSVIEKGQTVTLRCDPISGHDNLYWYRRVMGKEIKFLLHFVKESKQDESGMPNNRFLAERTGGTYSTLKVQPAELEDSGVYFCASSQYAGNTQYFGPGTRLTVL.

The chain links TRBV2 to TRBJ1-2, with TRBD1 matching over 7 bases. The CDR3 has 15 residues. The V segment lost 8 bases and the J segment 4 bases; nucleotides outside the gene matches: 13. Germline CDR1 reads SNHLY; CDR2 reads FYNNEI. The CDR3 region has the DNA TGTGCCAGCCGTCTTGATTCGGGACAGCCCTATGGCTACACCTTC. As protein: CASRLDSGQPYGYTF. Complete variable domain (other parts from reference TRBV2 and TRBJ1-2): EPEVTQTPSHQVTQMGQEVILRCVPISNHLYFYWYRQILGQKVEFLVSFYNNEISEKSEIFDDQFSVERPDGSNFTLKIRSTKLEDSAMYFCASRLDSGQPYGYTFGSGTRLTVV.

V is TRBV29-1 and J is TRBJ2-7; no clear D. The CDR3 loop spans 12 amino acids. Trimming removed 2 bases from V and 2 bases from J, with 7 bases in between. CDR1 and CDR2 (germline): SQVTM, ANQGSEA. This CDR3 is CSVELVPYEQYF. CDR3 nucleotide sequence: TGCAGCGTTGAACTAGTCCCCTACGAGCAGTACTTC.

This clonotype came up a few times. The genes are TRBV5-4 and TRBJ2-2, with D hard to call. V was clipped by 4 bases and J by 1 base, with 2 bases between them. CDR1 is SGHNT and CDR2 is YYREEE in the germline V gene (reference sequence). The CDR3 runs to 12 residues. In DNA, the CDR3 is TGTGCCAGCAGCGAGAACACCGGGGAGCTGTTTTTT. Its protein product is CASSENTGELFF.

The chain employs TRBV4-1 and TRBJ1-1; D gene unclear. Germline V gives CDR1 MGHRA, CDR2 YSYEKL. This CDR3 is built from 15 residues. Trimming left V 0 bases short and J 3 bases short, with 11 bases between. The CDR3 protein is CASSQESSRDTEAFF. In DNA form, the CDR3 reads TGCGCCAGCAGCCAAGAGTCCAGTCGGGACACTGAAGCTTTCTTT.

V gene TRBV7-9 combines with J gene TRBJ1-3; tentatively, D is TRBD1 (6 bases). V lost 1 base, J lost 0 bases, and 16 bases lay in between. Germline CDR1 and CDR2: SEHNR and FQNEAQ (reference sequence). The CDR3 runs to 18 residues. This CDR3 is CASSLGGALLTSGNTIYF. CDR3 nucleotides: TGTGCCAGCAGCTTAGGGGGGGCCCTCCTTACCTCTGGAAACACCATATATTTT.